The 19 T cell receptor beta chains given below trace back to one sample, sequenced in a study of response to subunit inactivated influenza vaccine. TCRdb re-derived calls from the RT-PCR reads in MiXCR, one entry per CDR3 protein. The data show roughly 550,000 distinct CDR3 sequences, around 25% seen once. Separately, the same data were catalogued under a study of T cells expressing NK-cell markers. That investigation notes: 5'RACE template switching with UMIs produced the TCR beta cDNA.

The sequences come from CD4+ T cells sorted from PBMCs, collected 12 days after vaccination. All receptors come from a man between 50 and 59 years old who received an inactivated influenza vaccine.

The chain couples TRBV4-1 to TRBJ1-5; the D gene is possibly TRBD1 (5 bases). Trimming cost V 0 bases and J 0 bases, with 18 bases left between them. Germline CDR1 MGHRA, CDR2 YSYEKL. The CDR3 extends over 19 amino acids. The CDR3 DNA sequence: TGCGCCAGCAGCCAAGATCGTATAGGGACCCTTTATAGCAATCAGCCCCAGCATTTT. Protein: CASSQDRIGTLYSNQPQHF.

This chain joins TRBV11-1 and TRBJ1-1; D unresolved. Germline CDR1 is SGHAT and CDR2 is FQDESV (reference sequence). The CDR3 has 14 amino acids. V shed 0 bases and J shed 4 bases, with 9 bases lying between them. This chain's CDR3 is CASSLAEGSTEAFF. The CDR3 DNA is TGTGCCAGCAGCTTAGCGGAAGGAAGCACTGAAGCTTTCTTT.

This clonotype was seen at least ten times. The CDR3 nucleotides read TGTGCCAGCAGCTTAGGGACTAGCGGCTCTGGGGCCAACGTCCTGACTTTC. Its translation: CASSLGTSGSGANVLTF. The genes are TRBV11-1 and TRBJ2-6; 10 bases are a match to TRBD2. The CDR3 extends over 17 amino acids. The germline V gene encodes CDR1 SGHAT and CDR2 FQDESV (reference sequence). V shed 1 base, J shed 0 bases, and the junction held 0 bases outside the gene matches.

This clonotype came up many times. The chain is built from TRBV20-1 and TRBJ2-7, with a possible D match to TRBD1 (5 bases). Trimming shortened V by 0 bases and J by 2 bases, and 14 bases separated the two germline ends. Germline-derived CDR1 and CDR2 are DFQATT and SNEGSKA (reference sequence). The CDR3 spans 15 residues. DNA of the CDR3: TGCAGTGCTAGAGATCACAGGACAAGCGCCTACGAGCAGTACTTC. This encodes CSARDHRTSAYEQYF.

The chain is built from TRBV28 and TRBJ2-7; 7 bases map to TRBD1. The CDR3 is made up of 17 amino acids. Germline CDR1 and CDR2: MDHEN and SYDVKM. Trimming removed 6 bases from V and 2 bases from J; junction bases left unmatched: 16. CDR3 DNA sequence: TGTGCCAGCAGCGAGAAGCCCCCGGGACAGAGTCCCTACGAGCAGTACTTC. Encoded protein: CASSEKPPGQSPYEQYF.

CDR3 amino acids: CASSSSSGPYEQYF. CDR3 nucleotide sequence: TGTGCCAGCAGCTCTTCGTCAGGGCCTTACGAGCAGTACTTC. The chain combines TRBV7-2 with TRBJ2-7; possibly TRBD1 for D (5 bases). CDR3 length: 14 residues. The germline gives CDR1 SGHTA, CDR2 FQGNSA. V was shortened by 4 bases and J by 4 bases, with 14 bases between the two germline ends.

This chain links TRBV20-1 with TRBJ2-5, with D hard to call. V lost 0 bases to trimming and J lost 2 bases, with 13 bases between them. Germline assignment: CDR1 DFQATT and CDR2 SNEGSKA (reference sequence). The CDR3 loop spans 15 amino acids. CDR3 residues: CSARDSTAVQETQYF. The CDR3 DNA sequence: TGCAGTGCTAGAGATTCAACGGCGGTACAAGAGACCCAGTACTTC.

The CDR3 region is CASSPNTARTGRLAQYF. DNA for the CDR3: TGTGCCAGCTCACCCAACACGGCCAGGACAGGTCGGCTCGCCCAGTACTTC. The chain employs TRBV18 and TRBJ2-5; 7 bases fit TRBD1. The CDR3 totals 17 residues. Germline trimming cut 3 bases from V and 9 bases from J; bases unmatched to any gene: 19. The germline V gene encodes CDR1 KGHSH and CDR2 LQKENI.

The CDR3 region has the DNA TGCATGGGGACACTAAACACTGAAGCTTTCTTT. It specifies CMGTLNTEAFF. The V and J genes are TRBV29-1 and TRBJ1-1; D is perhaps TRBD1 (6 bases). CDR3 length: 11 residues. Germline lookup yields CDR1 SQVTM and CDR2 ANQGSEA.

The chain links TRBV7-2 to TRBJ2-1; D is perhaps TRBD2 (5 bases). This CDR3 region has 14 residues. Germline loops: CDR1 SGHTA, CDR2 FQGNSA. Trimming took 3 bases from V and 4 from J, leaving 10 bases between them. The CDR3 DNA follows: TGTGCCAGCAGCTTTACGCCGGGGTACAATGAGCAGTTCTTC. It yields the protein CASSFTPGYNEQFF.

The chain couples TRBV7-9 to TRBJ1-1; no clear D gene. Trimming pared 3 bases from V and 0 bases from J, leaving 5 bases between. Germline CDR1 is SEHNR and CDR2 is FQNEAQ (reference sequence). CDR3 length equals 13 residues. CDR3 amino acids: CASSFPLNTEAFF. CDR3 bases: TGTGCCAGCAGCTTTCCATTGAACACTGAAGCTTTCTTT.

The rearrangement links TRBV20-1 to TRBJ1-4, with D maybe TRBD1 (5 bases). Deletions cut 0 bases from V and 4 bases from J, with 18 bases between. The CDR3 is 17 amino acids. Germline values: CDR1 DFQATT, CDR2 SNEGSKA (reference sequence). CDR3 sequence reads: CSARDPGWSGLNEKLFF. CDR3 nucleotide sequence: TGCAGTGCTAGAGACCCCGGGTGGTCGGGGCTTAATGAAAAACTGTTTTTT.

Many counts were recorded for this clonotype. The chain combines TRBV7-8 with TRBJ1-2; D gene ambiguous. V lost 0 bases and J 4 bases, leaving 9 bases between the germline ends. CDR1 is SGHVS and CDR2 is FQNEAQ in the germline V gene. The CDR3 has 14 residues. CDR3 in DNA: TGTGCCAGCAGCTTAGCGGAGGGTCTCTATGGCTACACCTTC. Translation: CASSLAEGLYGYTF.

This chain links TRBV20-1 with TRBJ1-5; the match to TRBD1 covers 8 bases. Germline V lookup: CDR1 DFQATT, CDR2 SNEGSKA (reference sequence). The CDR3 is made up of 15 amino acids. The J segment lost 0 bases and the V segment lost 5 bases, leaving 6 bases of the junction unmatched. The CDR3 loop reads CSAGQGIGSNQPQHF. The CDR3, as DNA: TGCAGTGCTGGACAGGGAATCGGTAGCAATCAGCCCCAGCATTTT.

The CDR3: CAISESVSAGPGETQYF. The CDR3 DNA is TGTGCCATCAGTGAGTCTGTATCGGCGGGGCCCGGGGAGACCCAGTACTTC. The gene calls are TRBV10-3 and TRBJ2-5, with D perhaps matching TRBD2 (6 bases). The CDR3 is 17 amino acids. Germline-derived CDR1 and CDR2 are ENHRY and SYGVKD. Trimming stripped 0 bases from V and 5 bases from J, with 19 bases between.

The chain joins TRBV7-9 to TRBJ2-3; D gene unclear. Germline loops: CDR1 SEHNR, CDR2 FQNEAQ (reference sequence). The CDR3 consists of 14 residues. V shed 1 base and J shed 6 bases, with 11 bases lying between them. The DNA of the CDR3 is TGTGCCAGCAGCTTAGTAAGATCGCGGGATACGCAGTATTTT. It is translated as CASSLVRSRDTQYF.

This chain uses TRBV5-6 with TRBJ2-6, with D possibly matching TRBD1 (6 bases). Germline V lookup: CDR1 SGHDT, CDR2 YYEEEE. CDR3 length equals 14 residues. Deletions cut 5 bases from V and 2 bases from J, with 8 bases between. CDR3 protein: CASRYRAGANVLTF. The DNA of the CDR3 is TGTGCCAGCAGATACAGGGCTGGGGCCAACGTCCTGACTTTC. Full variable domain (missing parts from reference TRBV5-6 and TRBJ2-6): DAGVTQSPTHLIKTRGQQVTLRCSPKSGHDTVSWYQQALGQGPQFIFQYYEEEERQRGNFPDRFSGHQFPNYSSELNVNALLLGDSALYLCASRYRAGANVLTFGAGSRLTVL.

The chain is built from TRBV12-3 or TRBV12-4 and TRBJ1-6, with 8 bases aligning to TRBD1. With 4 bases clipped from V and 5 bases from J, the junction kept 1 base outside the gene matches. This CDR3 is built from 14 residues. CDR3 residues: CASSSGGDNSPLHF. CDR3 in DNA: TGTGCCAGCAGTTCAGGGGGCGATAATTCACCCCTCCACTTT.

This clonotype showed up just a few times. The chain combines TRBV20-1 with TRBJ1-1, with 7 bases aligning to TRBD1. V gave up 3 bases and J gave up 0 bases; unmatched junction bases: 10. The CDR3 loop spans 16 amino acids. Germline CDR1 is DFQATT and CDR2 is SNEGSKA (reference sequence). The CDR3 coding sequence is TGCAGTGCTAGGCCAGGGGGACTGAAGCTGAACACTGAAGCTTTCTTT. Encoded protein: CSARPGGLKLNTEAFF.